This T cell receptor beta chain was identified during a study of graft-versus-host responses after intestinal transplantation. Study-level points and caveats: Recipient marrow contained GvH clones, some of which appeared first in ileum or blood. Allografts from individuals with graft-donor T cell macrochimerism displayed high graft-versus-host to host-versus-graft clonal ratios.

With respect to this clone: What it recognizes is unknown.

Clones were read by immunoSEQ multiplex PCR, and TCRdb kept only the in-frame ones, dropping some. The profile shows 90,000 to 95,000 clones, around nine tenths of them singletons. The germline V gene has CDR1 SGHDT and CDR2 YYEEEE. J gave up 0 bases and V 2 bases, and 7 bases lay outside the gene matches. The CDR3 length is 17 residues. Material: unstimulated CD8+ T cells sorted from spleen or lymph node cells, obtained before intestinal transplant. The chain recombines TRBV5-6 with TRBJ2-5, with 10 bases that match TRBD2. The receptor was isolated from a human donor who received an intestinal transplant. The CDR3 loop reads CASSFGAGGQYQETQYF. CDR3 DNA: TGTGCCAGCAGCTTCGGAGCGGGGGGGCAGTACCAAGAGACCCAGTACTTC.